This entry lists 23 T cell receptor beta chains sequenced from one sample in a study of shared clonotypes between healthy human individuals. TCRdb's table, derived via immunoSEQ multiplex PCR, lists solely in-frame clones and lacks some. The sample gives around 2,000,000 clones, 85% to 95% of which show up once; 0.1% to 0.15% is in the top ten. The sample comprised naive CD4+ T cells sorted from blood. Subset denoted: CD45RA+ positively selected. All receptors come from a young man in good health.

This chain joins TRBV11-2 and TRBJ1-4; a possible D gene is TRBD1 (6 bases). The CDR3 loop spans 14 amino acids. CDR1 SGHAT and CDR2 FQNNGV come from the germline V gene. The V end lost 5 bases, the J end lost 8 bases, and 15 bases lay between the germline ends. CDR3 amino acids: CASSATGREEKLFF. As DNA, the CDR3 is TGTGCCAGCAGCGCCACAGGGAGGGAAGAAAAACTGTTTTTT.

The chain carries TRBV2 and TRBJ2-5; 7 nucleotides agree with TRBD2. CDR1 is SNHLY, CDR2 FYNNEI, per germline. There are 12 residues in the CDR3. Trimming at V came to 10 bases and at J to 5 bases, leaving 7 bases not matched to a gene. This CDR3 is CATPGGFETQYF. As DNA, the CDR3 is TGTGCCACCCCGGGGGGATTTGAGACCCAGTACTTC. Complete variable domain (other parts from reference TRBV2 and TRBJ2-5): EPEVTQTPSHQVTQMGQEVILRCVPISNHLYFYWYRQILGQKVEFLVSFYNNEISEKSEIFDDQFSVERPDGSNFTLKIRSTKLEDSAMYFCATPGGFETQYFGPGTRLLVL.

CDR3 loop: CASSFTSASSYEQYF. CDR3 in DNA: TGTGCCAGCAGCTTCACTAGCGCCAGCTCCTACGAGCAGTACTTC. V is TRBV7-2 and J is TRBJ2-7, with 7 bases that match TRBD2. V gave up 3 bases and J gave up 0 bases; unmatched junction bases: 5. This CDR3 spans 15 amino acids. Germline loops: CDR1 SGHTA, CDR2 FQGNSA.

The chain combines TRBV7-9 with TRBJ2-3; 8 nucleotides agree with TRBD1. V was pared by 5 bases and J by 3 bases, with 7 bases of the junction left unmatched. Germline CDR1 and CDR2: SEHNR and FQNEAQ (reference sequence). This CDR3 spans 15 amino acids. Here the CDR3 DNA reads TGTGCCAGCAGCCCAGACAGGGGACTTACAGATACGCAGTATTTT. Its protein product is CASSPDRGLTDTQYF.

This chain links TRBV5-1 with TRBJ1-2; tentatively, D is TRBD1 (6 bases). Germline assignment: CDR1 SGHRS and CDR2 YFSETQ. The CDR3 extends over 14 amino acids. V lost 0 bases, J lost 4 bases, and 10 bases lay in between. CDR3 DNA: TGCGCCAGCAGCTTGGCAGGGGATTTCTATGGCTACACCTTC. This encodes CASSLAGDFYGYTF. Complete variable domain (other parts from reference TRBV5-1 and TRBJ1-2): KAGVTQTPRYLIKTRGQQVTLSCSPISGHRSVSWYQQTPGQGLQFLFEYFSETQRNKGNFPGRFSGRQFSNSRSEMNVSTLELGDSALYLCASSLAGDFYGYTFGSGTRLTVV.

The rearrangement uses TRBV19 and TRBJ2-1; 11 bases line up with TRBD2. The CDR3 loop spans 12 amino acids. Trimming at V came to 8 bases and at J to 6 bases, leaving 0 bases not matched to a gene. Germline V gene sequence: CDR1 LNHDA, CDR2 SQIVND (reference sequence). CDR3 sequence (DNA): TGTGCCAGTGGGACTAGCGGCAATGAGCAGTTCTTC. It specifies CASGTSGNEQFF.

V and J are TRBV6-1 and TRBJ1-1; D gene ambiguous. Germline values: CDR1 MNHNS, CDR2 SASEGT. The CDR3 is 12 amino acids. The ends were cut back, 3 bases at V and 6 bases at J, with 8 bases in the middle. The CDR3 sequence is CASSEIGAEAFF. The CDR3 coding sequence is TGTGCCAGCAGTGAGATCGGGGCTGAAGCTTTCTTT.

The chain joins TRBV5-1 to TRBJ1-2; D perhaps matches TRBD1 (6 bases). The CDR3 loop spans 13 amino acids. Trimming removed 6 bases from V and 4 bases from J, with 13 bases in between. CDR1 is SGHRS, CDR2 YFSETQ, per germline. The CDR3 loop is CASTEDSGYGYTF. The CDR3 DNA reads TGCGCCAGCACAGAGGACAGCGGCTATGGCTACACCTTC.

CDR3 sequence: CASSLTLTGGRNEQFF. The DNA of the CDR3 is TGTGCCAGCAGCTTGACCCTGACAGGGGGGCGGAATGAGCAGTTCTTC. V gene TRBV5-6 combines with J gene TRBJ2-1; 9 bases map to TRBD1. Per the germline V gene, CDR1 is SGHDT and CDR2 is YYEEEE. With 1 base clipped from V and 7 bases from J, the junction kept 9 bases outside the gene matches. The CDR3 extends over 16 amino acids.

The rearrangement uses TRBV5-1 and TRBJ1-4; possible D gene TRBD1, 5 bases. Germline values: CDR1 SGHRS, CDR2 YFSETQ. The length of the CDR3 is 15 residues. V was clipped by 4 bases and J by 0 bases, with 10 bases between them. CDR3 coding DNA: TGCGCCAGCAGCCCTACGGGGGCAACTAATGAAAAACTGTTTTTT. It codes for CASSPTGATNEKLFF. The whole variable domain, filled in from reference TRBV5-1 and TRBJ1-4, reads KAGVTQTPRYLIKTRGQQVTLSCSPISGHRSVSWYQQTPGQGLQFLFEYFSETQRNKGNFPGRFSGRQFSNSRSEMNVSTLELGDSALYLCASSPTGATNEKLFFGSGTQLSVL.

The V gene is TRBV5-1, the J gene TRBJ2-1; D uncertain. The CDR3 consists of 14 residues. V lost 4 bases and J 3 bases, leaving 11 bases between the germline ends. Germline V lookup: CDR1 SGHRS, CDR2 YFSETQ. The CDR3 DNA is TGCGCCAGCAGCCCTGAGGACGTCTACAATGAGCAGTTCTTC. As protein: CASSPEDVYNEQFF.

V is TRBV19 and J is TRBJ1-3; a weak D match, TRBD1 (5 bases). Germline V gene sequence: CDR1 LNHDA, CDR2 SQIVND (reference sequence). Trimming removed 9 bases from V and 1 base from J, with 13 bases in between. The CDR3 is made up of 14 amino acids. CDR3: CASSRGESGNTIYF. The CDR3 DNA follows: TGTGCCAGCTCCAGAGGGGAATCTGGAAACACCATATATTTT.

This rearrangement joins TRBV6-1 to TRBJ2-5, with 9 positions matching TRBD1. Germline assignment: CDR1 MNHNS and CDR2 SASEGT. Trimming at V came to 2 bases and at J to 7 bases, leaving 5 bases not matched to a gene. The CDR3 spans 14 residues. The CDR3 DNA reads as TGTGCCAGCAGTGAACCGGGACAGGGATGGACCCAGTACTTC. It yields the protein CASSEPGQGWTQYF.

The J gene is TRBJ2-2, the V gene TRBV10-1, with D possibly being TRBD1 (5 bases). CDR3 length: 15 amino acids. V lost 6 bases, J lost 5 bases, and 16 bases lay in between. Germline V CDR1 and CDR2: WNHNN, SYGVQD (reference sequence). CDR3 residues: CASSPRERWTGELFF. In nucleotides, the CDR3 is TGCGCCAGCAGCCCCAGGGAAAGGTGGACCGGGGAGCTGTTTTTT.

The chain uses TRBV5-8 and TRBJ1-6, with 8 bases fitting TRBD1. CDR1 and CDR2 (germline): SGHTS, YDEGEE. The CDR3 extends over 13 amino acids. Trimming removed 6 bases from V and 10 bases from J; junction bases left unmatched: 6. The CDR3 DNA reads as TGTGCCAGCAAGGGACAGGCCAAGTCACCCCTCCACTTT. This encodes CASKGQAKSPLHF.

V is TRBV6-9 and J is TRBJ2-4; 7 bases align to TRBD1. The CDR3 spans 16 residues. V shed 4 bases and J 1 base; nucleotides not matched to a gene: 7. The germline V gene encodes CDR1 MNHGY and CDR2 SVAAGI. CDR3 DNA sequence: TGTGCCAGCAGTTTAGAGCTACAGGGGGCCAAAAACATTCAGTACTTC. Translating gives CASSLELQGAKNIQYF.

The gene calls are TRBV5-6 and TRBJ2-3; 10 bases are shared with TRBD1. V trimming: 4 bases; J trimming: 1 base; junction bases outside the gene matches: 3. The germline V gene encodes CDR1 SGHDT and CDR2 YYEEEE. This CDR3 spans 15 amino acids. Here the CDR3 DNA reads TGTGCCAGCAGCCCGGGGACAGGGGGCACAGATACGCAGTATTTT. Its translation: CASSPGTGGTDTQYF.

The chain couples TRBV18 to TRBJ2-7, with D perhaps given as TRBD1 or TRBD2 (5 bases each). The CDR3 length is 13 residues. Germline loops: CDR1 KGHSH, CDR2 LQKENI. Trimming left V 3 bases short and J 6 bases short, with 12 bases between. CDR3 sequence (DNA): TGTGCCAGCTCACCCGTCGGGGCCGGCGAGCAGTACTTC. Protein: CASSPVGAGEQYF.

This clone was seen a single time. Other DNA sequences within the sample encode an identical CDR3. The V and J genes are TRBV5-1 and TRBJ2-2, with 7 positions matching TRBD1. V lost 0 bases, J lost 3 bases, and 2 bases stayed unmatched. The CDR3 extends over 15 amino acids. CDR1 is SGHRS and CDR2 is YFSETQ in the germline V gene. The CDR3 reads CASSLVTGYTGELFF. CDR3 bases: TGCGCCAGCAGCTTGGTGACAGGGTACACCGGGGAGCTGTTTTTT.

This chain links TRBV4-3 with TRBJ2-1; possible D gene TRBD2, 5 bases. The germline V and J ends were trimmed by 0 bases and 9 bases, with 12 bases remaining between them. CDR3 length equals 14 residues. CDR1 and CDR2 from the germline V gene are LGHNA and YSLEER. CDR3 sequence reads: CASSQEGRLTEQFF. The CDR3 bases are TGCGCCAGCAGCCAAGAAGGGAGATTGACTGAGCAGTTCTTC.

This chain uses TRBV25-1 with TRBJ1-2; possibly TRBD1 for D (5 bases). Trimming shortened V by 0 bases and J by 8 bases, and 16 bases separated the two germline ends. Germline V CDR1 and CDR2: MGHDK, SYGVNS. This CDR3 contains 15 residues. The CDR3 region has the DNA TGTGCCAGCAGTGAATATATAGCAGGGCATCAGGGCTACACCTTC. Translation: CASSEYIAGHQGYTF.

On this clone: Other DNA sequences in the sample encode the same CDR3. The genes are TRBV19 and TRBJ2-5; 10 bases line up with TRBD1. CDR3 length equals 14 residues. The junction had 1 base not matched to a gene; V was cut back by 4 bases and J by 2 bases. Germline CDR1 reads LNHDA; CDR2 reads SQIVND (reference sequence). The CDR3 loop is CASSRGQGQETQYF. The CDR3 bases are TGTGCCAGTAGTAGGGGACAGGGGCAAGAGACCCAGTACTTC.

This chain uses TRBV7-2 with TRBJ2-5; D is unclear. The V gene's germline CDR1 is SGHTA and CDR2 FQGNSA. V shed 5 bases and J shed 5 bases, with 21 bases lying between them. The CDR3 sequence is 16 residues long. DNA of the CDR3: TGTGCCAGCAGCACCCGGGCCGCTAGTGAGTACGAGACCCAGTACTTC. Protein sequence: CASSTRAASEYETQYF.